One and the same sample provided the 3 T cell receptor beta chains below, sequenced in a study of T cell changes during pregnancy in multiple sclerosis. The method was immunoSEQ multiplex PCR; TCRdb's version includes in-frame clones alone and lacks a portion of them. The data show approximately 70,000 clones, 92% seen once. Source: peripheral blood, taken after pregnancy. The receptors derive from a female donor with multiple sclerosis, enrolled in a pregnancy study.

The chain links TRBV6-1 to TRBJ2-1; 8 bases fit TRBD2. The CDR3 contains 18 residues. Looked up from germline, CDR1 is MNHNS and CDR2 is SASEGT. Trimming at V came to 0 bases and at J to 0 bases, leaving 7 bases not matched to a gene. CDR3 DNA: TGTGCCAGCAGTGAAGCAGATAGCGGGACGCTCTCCTACAATGAGCAGTTCTTC. Residues: CASSEADSGTLSYNEQFF.

V usage is TRBV13 and J usage is TRBJ2-4, with 8 bases aligning to TRBD1. In germline, CDR1 is PRHDT, CDR2 FYEKMQ (reference sequence). This CDR3 has 19 residues. J gave up 0 bases and V 3 bases, and 13 bases lay outside the gene matches. The CDR3 is CASSFSTGVGTLAKNIQYF. Here the CDR3 DNA reads TGTGCCAGCAGCTTCTCGACAGGGGTGGGGACTCTAGCCAAAAACATTCAGTACTTC.

The chain carries TRBV11-3 and TRBJ2-7; no clear D. V lost 6 bases and J 1 base, leaving 10 bases between the germline ends. Per germline, CDR1 SGHNT and CDR2 YENEEA. The CDR3 extends over 13 amino acids. The CDR3 is CASSYRVSYEQYF. The CDR3 coding sequence is TGTGCCAGCAGTTACCGGGTTTCCTACGAGCAGTACTTC.